Described below is a single T cell receptor (beta chain) sequence and its context. Its cognate antigen is unknown. It was considered stable Graves' hyperthyroidism when ophthalmopathy did not progress within 18 months. Hyperthyroidism patients were newly diagnosed, had disease duration under 2 months, and were aged 18 to 65 years. Amplified TCR beta CDR3 regions derived from RNA transcripts. The HTBI primer set was used in a first-round RT-PCR of the TCR CDR3. MiXCR was run by TCRdb on the multiplex PCR reads, yielding one entry per CDR3 protein. The table records under 350,000 distinct CDR3 sequences, roughly 21% of them present only once. This sample is drawn from a study of T cells in Graves' hyperthyroidism and ophthalmopathy. Study conclusions and caveats: Expanded thyroid clonotypes (above 0.001) were mostly also found in blood. The model identified upcoming ophthalmopathy a median about 7.1 months ahead of onset.

The specimen sequenced was blood. This receptor was taken from a woman in her forties or fifties with Graves' hyperthyroidism.

In nucleotides, the CDR3 is TGCGCCAGCAGCCTATCACCGGGAGAGCCCTACGAGCAGTACTTC. Residues: CASSLSPGEPYEQYF. This sequence joins TRBV4-1 and TRBJ2-7; D possibly corresponds to TRBD2 (6 bases). The germline gives CDR1 MGHRA, CDR2 YSYEKL. V dropped 4 bases and J dropped 2 bases, with 15 bases sitting between them. The CDR3 has 15 amino acids.